This T cell receptor beta chain was recorded in a study of T cell responses to AZD1222 COVID-19 vaccine. Assay used: immunoSEQ multiplex PCR; TCRdb lists only in-frame clones, some missing. The table has approximately 60,000 clones, approximately 82% seen once. V was clipped by 5 bases and J by 4 bases, with 14 bases between them. The CDR3 runs 14 residues. Germline CDR1 reads MNHEY; CDR2 reads SVGEGT. On this clone itself: The antigen is unknown.

Study-level results: Females made up more of the donors, who were largely white British, and clonal diversity may have come out too low. Once two AZD1222 doses were given, Spike-specific TCR breadth and depth went up. Seropositive status at baseline applied to only 6 or 7 AZD1222 recipients. Sampling that yielded the repertoires occurred only after the peak T cell response.

The receptor was isolated from an adult in good health. The chain couples TRBV6-2 or TRBV6-3 to TRBJ1-1; D might be TRBD1 (5 bases). Material: peripheral blood, obtained on day 0 of AZD1222 vaccination. The CDR3 spells CASSQQEGSTEAFF. CDR3 nucleotides: TGTGCCAGCAGTCAACAGGAGGGGAGCACTGAAGCTTTCTTT.